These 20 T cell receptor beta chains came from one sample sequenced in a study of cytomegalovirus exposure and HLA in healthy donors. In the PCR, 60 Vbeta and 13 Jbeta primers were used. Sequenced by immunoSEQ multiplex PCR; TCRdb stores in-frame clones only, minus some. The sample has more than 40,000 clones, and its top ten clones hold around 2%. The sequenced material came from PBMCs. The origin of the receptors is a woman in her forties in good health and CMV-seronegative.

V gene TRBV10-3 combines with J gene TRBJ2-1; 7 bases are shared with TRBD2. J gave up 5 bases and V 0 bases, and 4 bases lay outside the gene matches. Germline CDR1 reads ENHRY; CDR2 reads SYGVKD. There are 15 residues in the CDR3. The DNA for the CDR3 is TGTGCCATCAGTGAGTCGCCTAGCGGCGACAATGAGCAGTTCTTC. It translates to CAISESPSGDNEQFF.

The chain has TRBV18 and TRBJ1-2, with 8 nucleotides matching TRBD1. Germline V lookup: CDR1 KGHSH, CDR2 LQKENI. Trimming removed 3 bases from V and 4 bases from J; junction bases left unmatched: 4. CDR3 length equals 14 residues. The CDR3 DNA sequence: TGTGCCAGCTCACCGTCAGGGGGCGGCTATGGCTACACCTTC. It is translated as CASSPSGGGYGYTF.

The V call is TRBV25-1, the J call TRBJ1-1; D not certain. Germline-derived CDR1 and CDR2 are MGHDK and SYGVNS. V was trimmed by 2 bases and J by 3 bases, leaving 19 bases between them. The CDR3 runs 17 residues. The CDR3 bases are TGTGCCAGCAGTGAAGGAGGGTCGGGCTACCCGGACACTGAAGCTTTCTTT. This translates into CASSEGGSGYPDTEAFF.

CDR3 region: CASSVAGIGYEQYF. In nucleotides, the CDR3 is TGTGCCAGCAGCGTAGCAGGGATAGGGTACGAGCAGTACTTC. The chain carries TRBV9 and TRBJ2-7; maybe TRBD1 (5 bases). CDR1 is SGDLS and CDR2 is YYNGEE in the germline V gene. The CDR3 loop spans 14 amino acids. Trimming left V 0 bases short and J 4 bases short, with 11 bases between.

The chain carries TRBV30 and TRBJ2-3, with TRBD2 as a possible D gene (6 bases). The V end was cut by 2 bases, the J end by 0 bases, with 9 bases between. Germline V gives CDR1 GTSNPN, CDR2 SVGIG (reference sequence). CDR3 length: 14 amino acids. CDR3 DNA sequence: TGTGCCTGGAGTCTGGGAGGAAGCACAGATACGCAGTATTTT. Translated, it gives CAWSLGGSTDTQYF.

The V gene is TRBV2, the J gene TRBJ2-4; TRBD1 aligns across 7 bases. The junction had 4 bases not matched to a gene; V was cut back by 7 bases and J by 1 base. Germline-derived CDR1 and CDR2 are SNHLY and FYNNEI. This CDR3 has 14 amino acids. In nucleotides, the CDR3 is TGTGCCAGCACTGAGACAGGGGCCAAAAACATTCAGTACTTC. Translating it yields CASTETGAKNIQYF.

CDR3 region: CASSPGTGWGGELFF. As DNA, the CDR3 is TGTGCCAGCAGTCCCGGGACAGGGTGGGGCGGGGAGCTGTTTTTT. The chain uses TRBV27 and TRBJ2-2; TRBD1 matches 9 bases. From germline, CDR1 is MNHEY and CDR2 SMNVEV (reference sequence). V was clipped by 5 bases and J by 7 bases; unmatched bases: 8. There are 15 residues in the CDR3.

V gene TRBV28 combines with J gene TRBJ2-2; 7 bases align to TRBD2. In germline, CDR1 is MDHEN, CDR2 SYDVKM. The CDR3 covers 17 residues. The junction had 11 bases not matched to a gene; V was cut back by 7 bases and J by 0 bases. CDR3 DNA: TGTGCCAGCAACCTCCGGGAGGCTTCTGCGAACACCGGGGAGCTGTTTTTT. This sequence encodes CASNLREASANTGELFF.

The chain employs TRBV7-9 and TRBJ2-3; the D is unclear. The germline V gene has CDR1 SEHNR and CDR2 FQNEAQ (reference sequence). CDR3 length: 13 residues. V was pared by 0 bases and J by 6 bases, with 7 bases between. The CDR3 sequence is CASSLARWDTQYF. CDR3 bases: TGTGCCAGCAGCTTAGCGCGGTGGGATACGCAGTATTTT.

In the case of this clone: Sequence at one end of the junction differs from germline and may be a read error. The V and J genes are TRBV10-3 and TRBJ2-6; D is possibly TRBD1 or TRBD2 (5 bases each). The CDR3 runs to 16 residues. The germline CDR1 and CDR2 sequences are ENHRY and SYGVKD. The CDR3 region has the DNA TGTGCCAGCAGTGAGTCAGGGAGCTCTGGGGCCAACGTCCTGACTTTC. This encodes CASSESGSSGANVLTF.

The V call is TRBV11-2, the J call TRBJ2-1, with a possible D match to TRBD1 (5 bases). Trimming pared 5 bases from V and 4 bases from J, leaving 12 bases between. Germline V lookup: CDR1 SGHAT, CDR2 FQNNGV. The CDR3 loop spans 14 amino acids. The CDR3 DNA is TGTGCCAGCAGCCTGGGGCGTCCTTACAATGAGCAGTTCTTC. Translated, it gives CASSLGRPYNEQFF.

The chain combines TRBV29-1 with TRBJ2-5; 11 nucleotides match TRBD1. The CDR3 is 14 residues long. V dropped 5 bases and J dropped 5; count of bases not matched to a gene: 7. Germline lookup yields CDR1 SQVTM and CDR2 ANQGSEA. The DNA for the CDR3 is TGCAGCGTTACGGACAGGGGGCAACGGGAGACCCAGTACTTC. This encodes CSVTDRGQRETQYF.

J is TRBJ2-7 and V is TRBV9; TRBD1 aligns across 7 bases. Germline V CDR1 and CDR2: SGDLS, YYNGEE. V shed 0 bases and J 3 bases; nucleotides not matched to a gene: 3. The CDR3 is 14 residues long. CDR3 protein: CASSVGQGVYEQYF. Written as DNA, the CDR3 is TGTGCCAGCAGCGTAGGGCAGGGGGTCTACGAGCAGTACTTC.

CDR3 sequence: CASGQGASNEKLFF. CDR3 DNA: TGTGCCAGCGGACAGGGGGCCTCTAATGAAAAACTGTTTTTT. This chain uses TRBV7-9 with TRBJ1-4, with 11 bases matching TRBD1. This CDR3 is 14 amino acids long. J lost 3 bases, V lost 8 bases, and 2 bases had no gene match. Germline V CDR1 and CDR2: SEHNR, FQNEAQ (reference sequence).

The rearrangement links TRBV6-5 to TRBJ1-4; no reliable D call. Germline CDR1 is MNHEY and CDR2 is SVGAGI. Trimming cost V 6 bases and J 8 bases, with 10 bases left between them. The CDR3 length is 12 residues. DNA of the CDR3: TGTGCCAGCAGGGGCTTTGGAGAAAAACTGTTTTTT. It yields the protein CASRGFGEKLFF.

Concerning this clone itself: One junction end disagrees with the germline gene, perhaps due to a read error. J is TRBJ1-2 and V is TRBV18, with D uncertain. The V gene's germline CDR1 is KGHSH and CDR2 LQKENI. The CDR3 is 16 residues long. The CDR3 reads CASAPRWGPGNYGYTF. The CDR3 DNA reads TGTGCCAGCGCACCACGATGGGGTCCGGGAAACTATGGCTACACCTTC. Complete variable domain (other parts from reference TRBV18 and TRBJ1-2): NAGVMQNPRHLVRRRGQEARLRCSPMKGHSHVYWYRQLPEEGLKFMVYLQKENIIDESGMPKERFSAEFPKEGPSILRIQQVVRGDSAAYFCASAPRWGPGNYGYTFGSGTRLTVV.

The CDR3 DNA reads as TGCAGCGTATTTTACGGGAACACCGGGGAGCTGTTTTTT. Its protein product is CSVFYGNTGELFF. The chain links TRBV29-1 to TRBJ2-2; D is undetermined. CDR3 length equals 13 residues. The ends were cut back, 6 bases at V and 1 base at J, with 9 bases in the middle. Germline loops: CDR1 SQVTM, CDR2 ANQGSEA.

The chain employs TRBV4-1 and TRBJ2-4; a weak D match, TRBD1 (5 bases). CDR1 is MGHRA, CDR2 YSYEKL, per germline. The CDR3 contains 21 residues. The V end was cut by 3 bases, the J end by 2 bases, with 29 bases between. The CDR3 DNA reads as TGCGCCAGCAGCCACATACTTATGGGGCCCTACGGGCGGTTAACCAAAAACATTCAGTACTTC. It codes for CASSHILMGPYGRLTKNIQYF.

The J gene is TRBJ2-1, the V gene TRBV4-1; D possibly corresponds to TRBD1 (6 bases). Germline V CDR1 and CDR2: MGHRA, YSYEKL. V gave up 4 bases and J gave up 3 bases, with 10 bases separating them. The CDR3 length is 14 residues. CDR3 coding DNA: TGCGCCAGCAGCCCGGGACAAAACTACAATGAGCAGTTCTTC. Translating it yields CASSPGQNYNEQFF.

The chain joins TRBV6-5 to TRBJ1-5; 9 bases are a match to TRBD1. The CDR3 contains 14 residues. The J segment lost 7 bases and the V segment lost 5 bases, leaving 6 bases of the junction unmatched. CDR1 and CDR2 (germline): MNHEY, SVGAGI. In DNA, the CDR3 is TGTGCCAGCAGTCCGGGACAGGGAGCCCAGCCCCAGCATTTT. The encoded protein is CASSPGQGAQPQHF.